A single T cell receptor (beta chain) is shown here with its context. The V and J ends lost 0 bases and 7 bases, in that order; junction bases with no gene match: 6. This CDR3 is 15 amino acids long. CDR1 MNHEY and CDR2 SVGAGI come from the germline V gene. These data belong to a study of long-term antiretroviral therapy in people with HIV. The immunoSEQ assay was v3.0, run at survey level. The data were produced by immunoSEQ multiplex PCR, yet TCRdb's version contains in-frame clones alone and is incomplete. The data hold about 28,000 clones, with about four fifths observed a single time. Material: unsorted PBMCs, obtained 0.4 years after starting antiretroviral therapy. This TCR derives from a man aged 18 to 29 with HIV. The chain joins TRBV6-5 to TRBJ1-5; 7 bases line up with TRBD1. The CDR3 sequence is CASSYSTGRDQPQHF. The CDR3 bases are TGTGCCAGCAGTTACTCGACAGGGAGGGACCAGCCCCAGCATTTT.